What follows are 3 T cell receptor beta chains derived from one specimen sequenced in a study of T-cell memory formation after mild COVID-19. One entry per CDR3 protein results from TCRdb running MiXCR on the 5' RACE reads. The table lists about 600,000 distinct CDR3 sequences, about a fifth of them singletons. The sequenced sample was PBMCs or a T cell subset sorted from them (not recorded which). All receptors come from an adult woman who had mild COVID-19 (a few samples of this study predate the infection). Cell type and time point are not known.

The chain has TRBV6-5 and TRBJ1-5; 9 nucleotides align to TRBD1. The CDR3 extends over 17 amino acids. The trim removed 5 bases at V and 0 bases at J, leaving 8 bases unmatched. Looked up from germline, CDR1 is MNHEY and CDR2 is SVGAGI. The CDR3 DNA follows: TGTGCCAGCAGTCATTTGACAGGGGGATATAGCAATCAGCCCCAGCATTTT. Encoded protein: CASSHLTGGYSNQPQHF.

CDR3 loop: CSVDRARGEAFF. The CDR3 nucleotides are TGCAGCGTTGATAGGGCCAGGGGTGAAGCTTTCTTT. This rearrangement joins TRBV29-1 to TRBJ1-1; a weak D match, TRBD1 (6 bases). The V gene's germline CDR1 is SQVTM and CDR2 ANQGSEA. V gave up 3 bases and J gave up 7 bases, with 12 bases separating them. The CDR3 loop spans 12 amino acids.

The chain has TRBV7-8 and TRBJ1-1; D gene uncertain. The CDR3 totals 15 residues. V gave up 5 bases and J gave up 2 bases, with 15 bases separating them. Germline V gives CDR1 SGHVS, CDR2 FQNEAQ. The CDR3: CASSTSYPRNTEAFF. The CDR3 nucleotides are TGTGCCAGCAGCACCTCGTACCCCCGCAACACTGAAGCTTTCTTT.